Listed here are 13 T cell receptor beta chains from one sample, sequenced in a study of human T cells and chemical hapten exposure. Time point described: patch test 1, 2 weeks after DPC sensitization. Described treatment: therapeutic diphenylcyclopropenone sensitization with weekly scalp DPC. MiXCR, applied by TCRdb to the RACE reads, yields one record per CDR3 protein. The data contain 79,000 or so distinct CDR3 sequences, around a third of them singletons. The sequenced sample was whole blood, obtained in connection with sensitization to the hapten diphenylcyclopropenone (DPC). These TCRs come from a man in his forties with alopecia areata. Some clones in this sample may be carry-over from other donors' samples.

The sample holds a few counts of this clonotype. The chain links TRBV6-6 to TRBJ2-5; a possible D gene is TRBD2 (5 bases). Germline CDR1 and CDR2: MNHNY and SVGAGI (reference sequence). The V end was cut by 6 bases, the J end by 5 bases, with 7 bases between. This CDR3 comprises 11 residues. The DNA for the CDR3 is TGTGCCAGCAGCCAGCGGGAGACCCAGTACTTC. Translating gives CASSQRETQYF.

This clonotype came up a few times. The rearrangement uses TRBV4-3 and TRBJ2-1; 11 bases are a match to TRBD2. Germline CDR1 LGHNA, CDR2 YSLEER. This CDR3 contains 14 residues. The V gene end was trimmed by 2 bases and the J gene end by 9 bases; junction bases not matched to a gene: 3. CDR3: CASSQFLAGGEQFF. The CDR3 DNA reads as TGCGCCAGCAGCCAATTCCTAGCGGGAGGTGAGCAGTTCTTC.

J is TRBJ2-7 and V is TRBV5-5; no definite D call. The CDR3 runs 13 residues. The germline V and J ends were trimmed by 0 bases and 3 bases, with 7 bases remaining between them. CDR1 is SGHKS and CDR2 is YYEKEE in the germline V gene (reference sequence). The CDR3 spells CASSLEQSYEQYF. CDR3 bases: TGTGCCAGCAGCTTGGAACAGAGCTACGAGCAGTACTTC.

The V gene is TRBV11-2, the J gene TRBJ2-1; 13 bases line up with TRBD2. Germline CDR1 and CDR2: SGHAT and FQNNGV. J gave up 9 bases and V 5 bases, and 10 bases lay outside the gene matches. The CDR3 has 16 residues. The CDR3 protein is CASSPGLAGARGEQFF. CDR3 sequence (DNA): TGTGCCAGCAGCCCTGGACTAGCGGGGGCAAGGGGTGAGCAGTTCTTC.

CDR3 protein: CASTSPNSWNTEAFF. The CDR3 region has the DNA TGTGCCAGCACTTCGCCCAATTCTTGGAACACTGAAGCTTTCTTT. This rearrangement joins TRBV6-5 to TRBJ1-1, with no clear D. With 7 bases removed from V and 1 base from J, the gap between germline ends came to 16 bases. CDR1 MNHEY and CDR2 SVGAGI come from the germline V gene. The CDR3 runs 15 residues.

This clonotype was seen only a few times. The chain joins TRBV5-1 to TRBJ2-1; D might be TRBD2 (5 bases). Between the trimmed V and J ends, which lost 0 bases and 6 bases, there was a span of 16 bases. This CDR3 contains 16 residues. The germline V gene has CDR1 SGHRS and CDR2 YFSETQ. DNA for the CDR3: TGCGCCAGCAGCTTGGATACCAGCGCGAGGGTCAATGAGCAGTTCTTC. This gives the protein CASSLDTSARVNEQFF.

The chain links TRBV5-1 to TRBJ1-1; D not certain. V was shortened by 1 base and J by 4 bases, with 14 bases between the two germline ends. CDR1 and CDR2 (germline): SGHRS, YFSETQ. The CDR3 has 15 residues. Here the CDR3 reads CASSLISAVATEAFF. For the CDR3, the DNA is TGCGCCAGCAGCTTGATTTCAGCGGTCGCCACTGAAGCTTTCTTT.

This clonotype appeared many times. V gene TRBV28 combines with J gene TRBJ2-5; D is undetermined. This CDR3 is 13 amino acids long. Trimming removed 7 bases at V and 1 base at J, with 10 bases between. The V gene's germline CDR1 is MDHEN and CDR2 SYDVKM. CDR3 amino acids: CASNRHPQETQYF. As DNA, the CDR3 is TGTGCCAGCAATCGACATCCCCAAGAGACCCAGTACTTC. The full variable domain, completed using reference TRBV28 and TRBJ2-5, is DVKVTQSSRYLVKRTGEKVFLECVQDMDHENMFWYRQDPGLGLRLIYFSYDVKMKEKGDIPEGYSVSREKKERFSLILESASTNQTSMYLCASNRHPQETQYFGPGTRLLVL.

V is TRBV6-6 and J is TRBJ1-6; D is ambiguous. The ends were cut back, 4 bases at V and 8 bases at J, with 6 bases in the middle. This CDR3 has 12 residues. CDR1 is MNHNY and CDR2 is SVGAGI in the germline V gene (reference sequence). The CDR3 loop is CASSSVDSPLHF. The CDR3, as DNA: TGTGCCAGCAGTTCTGTGGATTCACCCCTCCACTTT.

The chain uses TRBV12-3 or TRBV12-4 and TRBJ1-2; D possibly corresponds to TRBD1 (5 bases). V shed 3 bases and J shed 7 bases, with 24 bases lying between them. The CDR3 extends over 17 amino acids. The CDR3 DNA sequence: TGTGCCAGCAGTTTTGAGGGCCCCGACAAGGTCAGGGCTGGCTACACCTTC. Its translation is CASSFEGPDKVRAGYTF.

This chain joins TRBV15 and TRBJ2-4; possibly TRBD1 for D (5 bases). Germline V gene sequence: CDR1 LNHNV, CDR2 YYDKDF (reference sequence). This CDR3 comprises 13 residues. V lost 5 bases, J lost 4 bases, and 9 bases lay in between. The CDR3 protein is CATSGAVKNIQYF. As DNA, the CDR3 is TGTGCCACCAGCGGGGCCGTTAAAAACATTCAGTACTTC.

The chain combines TRBV7-9 with TRBJ2-4, with 12 bases matching TRBD2. The germline V gene encodes CDR1 SEHNR and CDR2 FQNEAQ (reference sequence). The trim removed 5 bases at V and 5 bases at J, leaving 7 bases unmatched. This CDR3 has 16 residues. The CDR3 sequence: CASSPLAGGPENIQYF. The CDR3 DNA is TGTGCCAGCAGCCCGCTAGCGGGAGGGCCGGAAAACATTCAGTACTTC.

A few counts support this clonotype. The rearrangement joins TRBV12-3 or TRBV12-4 to TRBJ1-4; D is possibly TRBD1 (6 bases). There are 15 residues in the CDR3. Between the trimmed V and J ends, which lost 3 bases and 2 bases, there was a span of 10 bases. CDR3 residues: CASSFRGRTNEKLFF. The CDR3 DNA is TGTGCCAGCAGTTTTCGGGGGCGCACTAATGAAAAACTGTTTTTT.